This entry features one T cell receptor (beta chain) sequence. Germline values: CDR1 MGHDK, CDR2 SYGVNS. The CDR3 loop spans 15 amino acids. V dropped 6 bases and J dropped 1; count of bases not matched to a gene: 9. The data originate from a study of blood T cell repertoires in COVID-19. The overall study: Sites across the United States, Italy and Spain contributed samples from acute and convalescent COVID-19. PBMCs, B-cell-depleted T cells, or T cells were the source of the cDNA or gDNA that made up the material.

In the original processing: Nucleated cell counts were estimated from reference gene primer amplification. The protocol was immunoSEQ multiplex PCR, while the TCRdb copy is restricted to in-frame clones and leaves out a portion. V and J calls and clone size are as listed in that table; D and trimming were resolved from the DNA. This table holds approximately 130,000 clones, 85% to 90% found once. The sequenced sample consisted of peripheral blood. The sequence came from a human donor in a cohort sampled during active COVID-19. The chain uses TRBV25-1 and TRBJ2-7, with TRBD1 matching over 7 bases. The CDR3 loop is CASRTPTGSSYEQYF. In DNA form, the CDR3 reads TGTGCCAGCAGGACGCCGACAGGGTCGTCCTACGAGCAGTACTTC.